Sequencing of this T cell receptor beta chain was carried out in a study of PD-1 blockade in mismatch repair-deficient tumors. Overall study context: All were previously treated, progressing patients with approximately 11 mismatch repair-deficient cancer types.

Sequenced by immunoSEQ multiplex PCR; TCRdb stores in-frame clones only, minus some. This table holds more than 95,000 clones, around 86% found once. All patients were mismatch repair deficient, assessed by either PCR or immunohistochemistry. The CDR3 extends over 16 amino acids. Germline V gene data show CDR1 as SGHRS and CDR2 as YFSETQ. V gave up 0 bases and J gave up 4 bases; unmatched junction bases: 8. Study-level points and caveats: Tumor-resident clones, often undetectable pretreatment in blood, expanded then contracted after pembrolizumab.

Notes on this clone: Its specificity is not known.

The input for sequencing was peripheral blood, taken 44 weeks after starting pembrolizumab. The source of this sequence is an adult with mismatch repair-deficient cancer. The gene calls are TRBV5-1 and TRBJ1-2; 8 bases map to TRBD1. The CDR3 region is CASSLGSTGTGYGYTF. The CDR3 DNA is TGCGCCAGCAGCTTGGGGTCCACCGGGACAGGCTATGGCTACACCTTC.